The clone carrying this TCR beta chain turned up a few times. This specimen belongs to a study of response to subunit inactivated influenza vaccine. TCRdb ran MiXCR on the RT-PCR reads and lists one entry per CDR3 protein. The profile shows roughly 500,000 distinct CDR3 sequences, 16% of them singletons. The V and J ends lost 5 bases and 0 bases respectively, with 10 bases between them. This CDR3 contains 14 residues. Germline values: CDR1 SGHVS, CDR2 FQNEAQ. The chain employs TRBV7-8 and TRBJ2-5; D may be TRBD1 (5 bases). The source is a man between 50 and 75 years old who received an inactivated influenza vaccine. Specimen: CD4+ T cells sorted from PBMCs, collected 23 months after vaccination. CDR3 region: CASSEDTYQETQYF. CDR3 nucleotides: TGTGCCAGCAGCGAGGACACGTACCAAGAGACCCAGTACTTC.